This is a list of T cell receptor beta chains from one sample in a study of cytomegalovirus exposure and HLA in healthy donors. Using immunoSEQ multiplex PCR, the repertoire was profiled, and TCRdb retains in-frame clones only, with some absent. Altogether around 80,000 clones are present, around 79% being singletons, with the ten largest covering 5.5% to 7.5%. The sequencing input was PBMCs. These receptors were taken from a female donor in good health and CMV-seronegative. CDR3s include the opening cysteine and the closing phenylalanine or tryptophan. The order of the fields is CDR3 length, clone size, J gene, V gene, D gene, CDR3 DNA, CDR3 protein. A D gene is named only where the DNA matches it firmly. Size values are once, few and many counts, or a class for expanded clones, and some rows have none.

>16|-|TRBJ2-2|TRBV9|-
TGTGCCAGCAGCGTTGGGGGCCGAGGGTACACCGGGGAGCTGTTTTTT
CASSVGGRGYTGELFF
>14|-|TRBJ1-1|TRBV7-2|TRBD1
TGTGCCAGCAGCAGACAGGGGGTCGCCACTGAAGCTTTCTTT
CASSRQGVATEAFF
>14|-|TRBJ1-2|TRBV5-6|-
TGTGCCAGCAGCTTAACTCCGGGGTCCTATGGCTACACCTTC
CASSLTPGSYGYTF
>15|-|TRBJ2-5|TRBV7-9|TRBD1
TGTGCCAGCAGTTCCCTCCGGACAGGGGGAGAGACCCAGTACTTC
CASSSLRTGGETQYF
>16|-|TRBJ2-1|TRBV28|TRBD2
TGTGCCAGCATGTCCCCGAGCGGGGGGGCGGGTAATGAGCAGTTCTTC
CASMSPSGGAGNEQFF
>15|-|TRBJ2-2|TRBV6-5|-
TGTGCCAGCAGAGCCGGGAAAGCGGTCATCGGGGAGCTGTTTTTT
CASRAGKAVIGELFF
>14|-|TRBJ1-1|TRBV6-5|-
TGTGCCAGCAGGGGTATAATAGGGGCCACTGAAGCTTTCTTT
CASRGIIGATEAFF
>13|-|TRBJ1-1|TRBV27|TRBD1
TGTGCCAGTACAGGGGAAAAGAACACTGAAGCTTTCTTT
CASTGEKNTEAFF
>14|-|TRBJ2-1|TRBV5-1|TRBD1
TGCGCCAGCAGCCCGGGACAGGCGTACAATGAGCAGTTCTTC
CASSPGQAYNEQFF
>16|-|TRBJ1-1|TRBV11-2|TRBD1
TGTGCCAGCGGACCCCGGGACAGGGGATCTTCCACTGAAGCTTTCTTT
CASGPRDRGSSTEAFF
>16|-|TRBJ2-7|TRBV5-1|TRBD2
TGCGCCAGCAGCTGGGCTGGCGGGGGGGCCGGGTACGAGCAGTACTTC
CASSWAGGGAGYEQYF
>14|-|TRBJ2-5|TRBV5-1|-
TGCGCCAGCAGCTTGGGAGAAAGACAAGAGACCCAGTACTTC
CASSLGERQETQYF
>15|-|TRBJ2-7|TRBV7-2|TRBD1
TGTGCCAGCAGCTTAGGGGACAGGGGGCTATACGAGCAGTACTTC
CASSLGDRGLYEQYF
>13|-|TRBJ2-2|TRBV28|-
TGTGCCAGCAGTTCAGGGTCCGTCGGGGAGCTGTTTTTT
CASSSGSVGELFF
>13|-|TRBJ2-7|TRBV29-1|-
TGCAGCGTTGAAGTAGCTTCCTCCTACGAGCAGTACTTC
CSVEVASSYEQYF
>16|-|TRBJ2-1|TRBV7-2|-
TGTGCCAGCAGCGAACAGCCTCCCCTCTCCTACAATGAGCAGTTCTTC
CASSEQPPLSYNEQFF
>15|-|TRBJ1-4|TRBV18|TRBD1
TGTGCCAGCTCACGGACAGGGGAAACTAATGAAAAACTGTTTTTT
CASSRTGETNEKLFF
>14|-|TRBJ2-3|TRBV5-1|TRBD2
TGCGCCAGCAGCTTAGCGGGGGCGGAAGATGCGCAGTATTTT
CASSLAGAEDAQYF
>16|-|TRBJ2-5|TRBV5-1|TRBD1
TGCGCCAGCAGCTCTAATTCCGGGACAGGGAAAGAGACCCAGTACTTC
CASSSNSGTGKETQYF
>13|-|TRBJ1-2|TRBV27|TRBD1
TGTGCCAGCAGTCCAGGGGGCGCCTATGGCTACACCTTC
CASSPGGAYGYTF
>14|-|TRBJ1-2|TRBV2|-
TGTGCCAGCAGTGCCCAGGGGATGGGGTATGGCTACACCTTC
CASSAQGMGYGYTF
>11|-|TRBJ1-1|TRBV30|-
TGTGCCTGGAGTGTTGGCGGGTCGGCTTTCTTT
CAWSVGGSAFF
>13|-|TRBJ1-5|TRBV28|TRBD1
TGTGCCAGCAGAACAGGGGTCAATCAGCCCCAGCATTTT
CASRTGVNQPQHF
>12|-|TRBJ2-5|TRBV11-2|-
TGTGCCAGCAGCCCGCCGGTGATAAAGCAGTACTTC
CASSPPVIKQYF
>16|-|TRBJ1-2|TRBV19|TRBD1
TGTGCCAGTAGTATACGTGGACAGGACATTAACTATGGCTACACCTTC
CASSIRGQDINYGYTF
>14|-|TRBJ1-4|TRBV28|-
TGTGCCAGCAGTTTATGGGGGGGTAACGAAAAACTGTTTTTT
CASSLWGGNEKLFF
>13|few|TRBJ2-7|TRBV7-9|TRBD1
TGTGCCAGCAGCTTAGGACAGGGGGTAGCGCAGTACTTC
CASSLGQGVAQYF
>14|few|TRBJ2-5|TRBV7-6|TRBD2
TGTGCCAGCAGCCCAACTAGCGGCCAAGAGACCCAGTACTTC
CASSPTSGQETQYF
>15|-|TRBJ2-3|TRBV5-6|TRBD2
TGTGCCAGCAGCTTGACTAGCGAAGTCACAGATACGCAGTATTTT
CASSLTSEVTDTQYF
>18|-|TRBJ1-4|TRBV6-1|TRBD1
TGTGCCAGCAGTGATGGCAGGGGGCTTGGTCCTTCTAATGAAAAACTGTTTTTT
CASSDGRGLGPSNEKLFF
>16|once|TRBJ2-1|TRBV11-2|-
TGTGCCAGCAGCTTAGAGTGGGCGGTGGGGGGCAATGAGCAGTTCTTC
CASSLEWAVGGNEQFF
>16|-|TRBJ2-3|TRBV6-5|TRBD2
TGTGCCAGCAGTTTGGGACTAGCGGGCAGCACAGATACGCAGTATTTT
CASSLGLAGSTDTQYF
>20|-|TRBJ1-4|TRBV18|-
TGTGCCAGCTCATCCCTCCCCCTAAGCCAGGGGACGTCCCCTAATGAAAAACTGTTTTTT
CASSSLPLSQGTSPNEKLFF
>16|-|TRBJ1-1|TRBV5-1|-
TGCGCCAGCAGCTCCGGGGGGACCGCTATGAACACTGAAGCTTTCTTT
CASSSGGTAMNTEAFF
>13|-|TRBJ1-2|TRBV5-1|-
TGCGCCAGCACCTCCGGGGGGGGAGTTGGCTACACCTTC
CASTSGGGVGYTF
>15|once|TRBJ2-5|TRBV16|TRBD1
TGTGCCAGCAGCCACGGACAGGCCCAACAAGAGACCCAGTACTTC
CASSHGQAQQETQYF
>14|-|TRBJ1-2|TRBV10-3|TRBD1
TGTGCCATCAGTGAGAGGGACAGGGGTGATGGCTACACCTTC
CAISERDRGDGYTF
>14|-|TRBJ2-3|TRBV28|-
TGTGCCAGCAGTTTAGTCAGGAGCACAGATACGCAGTATTTT
CASSLVRSTDTQYF
>15|-|TRBJ2-7|TRBV28|TRBD2
TGTGCCAGCAGTTTACCAATAGCGGGAGACCTCGAGCAGTACTTC
CASSLPIAGDLEQYF